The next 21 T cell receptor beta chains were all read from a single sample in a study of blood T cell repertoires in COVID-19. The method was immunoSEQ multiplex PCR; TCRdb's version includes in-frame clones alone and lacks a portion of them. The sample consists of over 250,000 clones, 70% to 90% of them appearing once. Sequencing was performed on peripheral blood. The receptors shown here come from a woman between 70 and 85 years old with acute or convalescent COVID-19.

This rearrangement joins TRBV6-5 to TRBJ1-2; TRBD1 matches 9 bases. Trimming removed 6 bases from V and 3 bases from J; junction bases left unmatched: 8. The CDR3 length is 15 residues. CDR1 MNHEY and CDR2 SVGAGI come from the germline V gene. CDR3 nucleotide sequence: TGTGCCAGCAGCAGAAACAGGGGGCAGGACTATGGCTACACCTTC. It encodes CASSRNRGQDYGYTF.

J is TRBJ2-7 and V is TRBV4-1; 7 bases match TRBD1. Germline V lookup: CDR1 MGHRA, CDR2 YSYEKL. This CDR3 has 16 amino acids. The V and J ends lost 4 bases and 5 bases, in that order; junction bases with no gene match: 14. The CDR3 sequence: CASSRPRGGLLNEQYF. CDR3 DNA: TGCGCCAGCAGCCGGCCACGAGGGGGCCTTTTGAACGAGCAGTACTTC.

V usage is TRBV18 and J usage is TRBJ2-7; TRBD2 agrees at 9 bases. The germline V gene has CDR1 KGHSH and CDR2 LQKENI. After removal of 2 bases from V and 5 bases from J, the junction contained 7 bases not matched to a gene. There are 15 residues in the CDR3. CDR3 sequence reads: CASSPAGAGGDEQYF. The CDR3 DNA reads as TGTGCCAGCTCACCAGCGGGCGCGGGGGGGGACGAGCAGTACTTC.

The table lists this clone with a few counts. The CDR3 region is CASSPGQGVMNTEAFF. The CDR3 DNA sequence: TGTGCCAGCAGCCCAGGACAGGGGGTGATGAACACTGAAGCTTTCTTT. V is TRBV5-4 and J is TRBJ1-1; TRBD1 aligns across 10 bases. With V trimmed by 4 bases and J by 0 bases, 6 bases remained unmatched. The V gene's germline CDR1 is SGHNT and CDR2 YYREEE (reference sequence). The CDR3 totals 16 residues.

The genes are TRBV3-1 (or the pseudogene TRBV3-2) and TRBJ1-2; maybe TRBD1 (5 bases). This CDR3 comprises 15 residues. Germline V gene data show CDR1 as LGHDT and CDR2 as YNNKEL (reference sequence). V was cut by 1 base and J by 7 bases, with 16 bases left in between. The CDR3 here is CASSQAWGGIGGYTF. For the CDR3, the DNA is TGTGCCAGCAGCCAAGCTTGGGGGGGGATCGGTGGCTACACCTTC.

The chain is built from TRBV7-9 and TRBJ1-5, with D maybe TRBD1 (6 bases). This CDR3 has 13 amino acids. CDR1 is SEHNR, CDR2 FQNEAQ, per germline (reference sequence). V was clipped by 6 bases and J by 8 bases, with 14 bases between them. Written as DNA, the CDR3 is TGTGCCAGCAGAGGCGACTGGACAGAGCCCCAGCATTTT. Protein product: CASRGDWTEPQHF.

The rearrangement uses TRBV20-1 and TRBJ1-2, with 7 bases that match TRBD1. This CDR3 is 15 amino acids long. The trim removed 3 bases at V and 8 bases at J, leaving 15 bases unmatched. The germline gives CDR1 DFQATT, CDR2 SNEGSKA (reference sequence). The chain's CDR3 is CSASWTGDYYGGYTF. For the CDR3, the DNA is TGCAGTGCTAGTTGGACAGGCGACTATTATGGGGGCTACACCTTC.

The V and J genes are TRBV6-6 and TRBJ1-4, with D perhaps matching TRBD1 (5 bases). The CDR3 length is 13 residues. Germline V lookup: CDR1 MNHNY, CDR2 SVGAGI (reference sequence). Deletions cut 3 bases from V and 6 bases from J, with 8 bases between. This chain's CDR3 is CASSYGGDEKLFF. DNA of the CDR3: TGTGCCAGCAGTTATGGGGGGGATGAAAAACTGTTTTTT.

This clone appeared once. The CDR3 spells CASSKDRGRDTEAFF. The DNA of the CDR3 is TGTGCCAGCAGTAAGGACAGGGGGCGCGACACTGAAGCTTTCTTT. This chain uses TRBV6-6 with TRBJ1-1, with TRBD1 matching 11 bases. J lost 3 bases, V lost 5 bases, and 5 bases had no gene match. Germline CDR1 is MNHNY and CDR2 is SVGAGI (reference sequence). This CDR3 comprises 15 residues.

The CDR3 DNA is TGTGCCAGCAGTTTTTCAGCGGGAAGGCGGATTAATTCACCCCTCCACTTT. It yields the protein CASSFSAGRRINSPLHF. V gene TRBV27 combines with J gene TRBJ1-6; D not certain. V lost 3 bases, J lost 6 bases, and 18 bases lay in between. This CDR3 has 17 amino acids. Germline CDR1 is MNHEY and CDR2 is SMNVEV (reference sequence).

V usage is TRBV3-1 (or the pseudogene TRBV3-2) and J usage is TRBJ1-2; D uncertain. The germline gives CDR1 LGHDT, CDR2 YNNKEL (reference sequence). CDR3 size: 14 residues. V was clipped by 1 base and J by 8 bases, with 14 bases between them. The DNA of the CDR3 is TGTGCCAGCAGCCAAGGACGTCCGGGGTCCGGCTACACCTTC. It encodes CASSQGRPGSGYTF.

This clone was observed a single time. The CDR3 DNA is TGTGCCAGCAGTCGAGAGTCGGGGGGTTACAATGAGCAGTTCTTC. This encodes CASSRESGGYNEQFF. The chain combines TRBV7-2 with TRBJ2-1, with 7 bases that match TRBD2. Germline assignment: CDR1 SGHTA and CDR2 FQGNSA. This CDR3 is built from 15 residues. Trimming cost V 6 bases and J 4 bases; bases outside gene matches: 9. Full variable domain (rest looked up from reference TRBV7-2 and TRBJ2-1): GAGVSQSPSNKVTEKGKDVELRCDPISGHTALYWYRQSLGQGLEFLIYFQGNSAPDKSGLPSDRFSAERTGGSVSTLTIQRTQQEDSAVYLCASSRESGGYNEQFFGPGTRLTVL.

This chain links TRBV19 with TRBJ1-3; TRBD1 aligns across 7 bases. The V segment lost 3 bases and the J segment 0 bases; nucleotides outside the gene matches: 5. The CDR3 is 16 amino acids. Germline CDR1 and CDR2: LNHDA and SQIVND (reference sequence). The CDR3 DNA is TGTGCCAGTAGTATGGGGGACAGAAACTCTGGAAACACCATATATTTT. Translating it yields CASSMGDRNSGNTIYF.

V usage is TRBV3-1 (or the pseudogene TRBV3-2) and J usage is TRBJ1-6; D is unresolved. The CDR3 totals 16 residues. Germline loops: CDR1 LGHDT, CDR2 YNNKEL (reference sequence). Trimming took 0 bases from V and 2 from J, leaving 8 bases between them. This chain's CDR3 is CASSQDRRPYNSPLHF. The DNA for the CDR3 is TGTGCCAGCAGCCAAGATCGGAGGCCCTATAATTCACCCCTCCACTTT.

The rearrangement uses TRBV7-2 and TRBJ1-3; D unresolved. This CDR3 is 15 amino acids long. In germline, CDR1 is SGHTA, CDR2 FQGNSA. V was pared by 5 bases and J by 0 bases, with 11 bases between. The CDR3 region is CASSLPPSSGNTIYF. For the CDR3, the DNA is TGTGCCAGCAGCCTCCCCCCGAGCTCTGGAAACACCATATATTTT.

The CDR3 sequence is CASSLPTGNVLTF. Here the CDR3 DNA reads TGCGCCAGCAGCTTGCCCACGGGCAACGTCCTGACTTTC. The V and J genes are TRBV5-1 and TRBJ2-6; D gene uncertain. The germline CDR1 and CDR2 sequences are SGHRS and YFSETQ. V was shortened by 1 base and J by 9 bases, with 8 bases between the two germline ends. This CDR3 comprises 13 residues.

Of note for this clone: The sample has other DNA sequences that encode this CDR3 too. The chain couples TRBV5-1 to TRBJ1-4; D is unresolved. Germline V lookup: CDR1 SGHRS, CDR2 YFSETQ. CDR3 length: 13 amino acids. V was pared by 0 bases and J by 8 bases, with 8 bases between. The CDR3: CASSLVPGEKLFF. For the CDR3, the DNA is TGCGCCAGCAGCTTGGTTCCGGGGGAAAAACTGTTTTTT.

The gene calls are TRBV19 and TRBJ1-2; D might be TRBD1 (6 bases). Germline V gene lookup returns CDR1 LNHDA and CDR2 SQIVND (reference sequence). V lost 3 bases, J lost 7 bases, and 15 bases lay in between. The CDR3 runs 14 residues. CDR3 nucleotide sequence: TGTGCCAGTAGTATTTTGCGGGGGCGGGCTGGCTACACCTTC. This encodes CASSILRGRAGYTF. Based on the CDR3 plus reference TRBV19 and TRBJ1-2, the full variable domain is DGGITQSPKYLFRKEGQNVTLSCEQNLNHDAMYWYRQDPGQGLRLIYYSQIVNDFQKGDIAEGYSVSREKKESFPLTVTSAQKNPTAFYLCASSILRGRAGYTFGSGTRLTVV.

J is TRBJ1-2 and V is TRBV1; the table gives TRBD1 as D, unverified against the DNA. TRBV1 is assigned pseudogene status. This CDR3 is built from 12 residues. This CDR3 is CTSSRGHYGYTF. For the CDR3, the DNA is TGCACCAGCAGCCGGGGACATTATGGCTACACCTTC.

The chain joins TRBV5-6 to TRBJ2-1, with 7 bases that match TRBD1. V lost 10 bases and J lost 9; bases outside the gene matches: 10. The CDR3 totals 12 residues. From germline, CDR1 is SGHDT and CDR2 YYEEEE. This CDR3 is CAGQRGLGEQFF. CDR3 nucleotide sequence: TGTGCCGGACAAAGGGGGCTAGGTGAGCAGTTCTTC. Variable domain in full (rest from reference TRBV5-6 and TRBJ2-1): DAGVTQSPTHLIKTRGQQVTLRCSPKSGHDTVSWYQQALGQGPQFIFQYYEEEERQRGNFPDRFSGHQFPNYSSELNVNALLLGDSALYLCAGQRGLGEQFFGPGTRLTVL.

This chain's CDR3 is CAISSTLYGYTF. The DNA of the CDR3 is TGTGCCATCAGTTCTACCCTTTATGGCTACACCTTC. The rearrangement uses TRBV10-3 and TRBJ1-2; D not resolved. The CDR3 sequence is 12 residues long. The V gene lost 5 bases and the J gene lost 5 bases, with 9 bases spanning the gap. CDR1 is ENHRY and CDR2 is SYGVKD in the germline V gene.